The clone carrying this TCR beta chain was counted at least ten times. Its antigen is unknown. CDR1 and CDR2 (germline): SGHTA, FQGNSA. The V end lost 1 base, the J end lost 3 bases, and 10 bases lay between the germline ends. The CDR3 has 15 residues. RNA transcripts served as the template for amplifying TCR beta CDR3 regions. During a first-round RT-PCR of the TCR CDR3, the HTBI primer set was used. TCRdb reprocessed the multiplex PCR reads with MiXCR, giving one entry per CDR3 protein. The sample consists of under 350,000 distinct CDR3 sequences, roughly a fifth of them appearing once. Diagnosing involved the use of clinical symptoms, serum thyroxine and TRAb, thyroid ultrasound and orbital computed tomography. This specimen comes from a study of T cells in Graves' hyperthyroidism and ophthalmopathy. Study results and limitations: Most clonotypes that expanded in the thyroid above 0.001 also showed up in blood. Patients with ophthalmopathy were separated from those with stable hyperthyroidism by a 13 V-J model.

This TCR was sampled from a woman aged 50 to 65 with Graves' hyperthyroidism. Sequencing was carried out using blood. The V gene is TRBV7-2, the J gene TRBJ1-5; TRBD1 might be the D (5 bases). Here the CDR3 reads CASSLDKGSNQPQHF. The CDR3 nucleotides are TGTGCCAGCAGCTTAGATAAGGGGTCCAATCAGCCCCAGCATTTT. Filled out from reference TRBV7-2 and TRBJ1-5, the complete variable domain reads GAGVSQSPSNKVTEKGKDVELRCDPISGHTALYWYRQSLGQGLEFLIYFQGNSAPDKSGLPSDRFSAERTGGSVSTLTIQRTQQEDSAVYLCASSLDKGSNQPQHFGDGTRLSIL.